The rows below give T cell receptor beta chains drawn from one sample of a study of T cell responses to AZD1222 COVID-19 vaccine. Libraries were prepared by immunoSEQ multiplex PCR; TCRdb keeps only in-frame clonotypes and omits some of them. The table has approximately 150,000 clones, over 85% seen once. The material sequenced was peripheral blood, taken 28 days after the second AZD1222 dose. These receptors came from an adult who received the AZD1222 COVID-19 vaccine. CDR3s include the opening cysteine and the closing phenylalanine or tryptophan. The D gene is left open where the match is weak. A clone size is listed for some rows: how often the clone was seen (once, few, many), or a class if it is expanded.

>-|TRBJ2-1|TRBV29-1|-
CSVEGISYNEQFF
TGCAGCGTTGAAGGGATCTCCTACAATGAGCAGTTCTTC
>-|TRBJ1-1|TRBV7-2|TRBD1
CASGQGALNTEAFF
TGTGCCAGCGGACAGGGGGCCTTAAACACTGAAGCTTTCTTT
>few|TRBJ2-7|TRBV5-4|TRBD1
CASSSDRGFNEQYF
TGTGCCAGCAGCTCCGACAGGGGGTTCAACGAGCAGTACTTC
>-|TRBJ1-6|TRBV6-2/TRBV6-3|-
CASSYKGGNSPLHF
TGTGCCAGCAGTTACAAGGGTGGCAATTCACCCCTCCACTTT
>-|TRBJ2-2|TRBV5-3|TRBD2
CARSLDAGDSTGELFF
TGTGCCAGAAGCTTGGATGCGGGGGATTCCACCGGGGAGCTGTTTTTT
>-|TRBJ2-2|TRBV7-9|-
CASTKIPGELFF
TGTGCCAGCACCAAAATTCCCGGGGAGCTGTTTTTT
>-|TRBJ2-1|TRBV7-6|-
CASSLELGRFNEQFF
TGTGCCAGCAGCTTAGAACTCGGCAGATTCAATGAGCAGTTCTTC
>-|TRBJ1-1|TRBV5-4|-
CASSLNTEAFF
TGTGCCAGCAGTCTTAACACTGAAGCTTTCTTT
>-|TRBJ1-2|TRBV5-8|-
CASSSSGGILRYGYTF
TGTGCCAGCAGCTCTAGCGGGGGAATTCTCCGCTATGGCTACACCTTC
>-|TRBJ1-2|TRBV5-6|-
CASRPIDGRTYGYTF
TGTGCCAGCAGACCCATCGACGGCAGGACCTATGGCTACACCTTC
>-|TRBJ1-2|TRBV13|-
CASSFSRGGDGYTF
TGTGCCAGCAGCTTTTCCAGGGGAGGAGACGGCTACACCTTC
>-|TRBJ2-7|TRBV30|-
CAWSGGSYEQYF
TGTGCCTGGAGTGGAGGCTCCTACGAGCAGTACTTC
>-|TRBJ1-4|TRBV27|TRBD1
CASRRTGGEKLFF
TGTGCCAGCAGGCGGACAGGAGGAGAAAAACTGTTTTTT
>once|TRBJ1-1|TRBV27|TRBD1
CASSPRQGEWNTEAFF
TGTGCCAGCAGTCCCCGACAGGGGGAATGGAACACTGAAGCTTTCTTT
>few|TRBJ1-2|TRBV28|-
CASSKGTAIYGYTF
TGTGCCAGCAGCAAAGGGACGGCGATATATGGCTACACCTTC
>-|TRBJ1-3|TRBV27|-
CASSFGRDLGNTIYF
TGTGCCAGCAGTTTTGGCAGGGACCTTGGAAACACCATATATTTT
>few|TRBJ1-4|TRBV2|-
CATAEQRGGEKLFF
TGTGCCACGGCTGAACAGAGGGGGGGTGAAAAACTGTTTTTT
>-|TRBJ1-6|TRBV5-1|-
CASSLAQTTYNSPLHF
TGCGCCAGCAGCTTGGCCCAGACGACCTATAATTCACCCCTCCACTTT
>-|TRBJ2-5|TRBV5-1|-
CASSLALVEETQYF
TGCGCCAGCAGCTTGGCCTTGGTAGAAGAGACCCAGTACTTC
>-|TRBJ1-2|TRBV29-1|-
CSVEAGGGYGYTF
TGCAGCGTCGAGGCGGGGGGTGGCTATGGCTACACCTTC
>-|TRBJ2-2|TRBV19|TRBD1
CASSTGQGAATGELFF
TGTGCCAGTAGTACCGGACAGGGGGCGGCCACCGGGGAGCTGTTTTTT
>-|TRBJ1-2|TRBV5-3|-
CASAKQGPYGYTF
TGTGCCAGTGCGAAACAGGGCCCCTATGGCTACACCTTC
>-|TRBJ2-1|TRBV5-1|TRBD2
CASSAGTTRSEQFF
TGCGCCAGCAGCGCCGGGACTACCCGCAGTGAGCAGTTCTTC
>-|TRBJ2-7|TRBV9|-
CASSVALASLEQYF
TGTGCCAGCAGCGTAGCTCTGGCCAGCCTGGAGCAGTACTTC
>-|TRBJ2-1|TRBV5-6|-
CASSLVEISEQFF
TGTGCCAGCAGCTTGGTGGAGATCAGTGAGCAGTTCTTC
>once|TRBJ2-1|TRBV23-1|TRBD2
CASSHRTSGRPSYNEQFF
TGCGCCAGCAGTCACCGGACTAGCGGGAGGCCCTCCTACAATGAGCAGTTCTTC
>-|TRBJ2-3|TRBV7-2|-
CASSRRDFTDTQYF
TGTGCCAGCAGCCGCCGGGACTTCACAGATACGCAGTATTTT
>-|TRBJ2-3|TRBV7-8|-
CASSQHLGPPDF
TGTGCCAGCAGCCAGCACCTGGGACCGCCTGATTTT
>-|TRBJ1-6|TRBV15|-
CATSRGVSSYNSPLHF
TGTGCCACCAGCAGAGGGGTCAGCTCCTATAATTCACCCCTCCACTTT
>-|TRBJ1-2|TRBV30|-
CAWSLRSGGTYGYTF
TGTGCCTGGAGTCTGCGATCGGGAGGCACCTATGGCTACACCTTC
>-|TRBJ2-6|TRBV30|-
CAWSGGLISGANVLTF
TGTGCCTGGAGTGGGGGACTGATCTCTGGGGCCAACGTCCTGACTTTC
>-|TRBJ2-1|TRBV19|-
CASTLMGGRHNEQFF
TGTGCCAGTACTCTAATGGGGGGCAGGCACAATGAGCAGTTCTTC
>-|TRBJ1-5|TRBV19|-
CASSTQGTQPQHF
TGTGCCAGTAGTACTCAGGGTACCCAGCCCCAGCATTTT
>few|TRBJ2-1|TRBV6-4|TRBD2
CASSATSGDYNEQFF
TGTGCCAGCAGCGCGACTAGCGGGGACTACAATGAGCAGTTCTTC
>-|TRBJ2-2|TRBV18|-
CASSPQGTGELFF
TGTGCCAGCTCACCACAGGGTACCGGGGAGCTGTTTTTT
>-|TRBJ2-1|TRBV29-1|TRBD2
CSVAVRPTSGVSSYNEQFF
TGCAGCGTTGCGGTGCGACCGACTAGCGGGGTAAGCTCCTACAATGAGCAGTTCTTC
>-|TRBJ2-3|TRBV7-8|TRBD2
CASSTNLWTSRVLRADTQYF
TGTGCCAGCAGCACCAACCTCTGGACTAGCCGTGTATTACGGGCAGATACGCAGTATTTT
>-|TRBJ1-4|TRBV28|TRBD1
CASSLGSYRGTNEKLFF
TGTGCCAGCAGTTTAGGATCTTACAGGGGTACTAATGAAAAACTGTTTTTT
>-|TRBJ2-1|TRBV27|TRBD2
CASSLPRTSGRAMGASSYNEQFF
TGTGCCAGCAGTTTACCGCGGACTAGCGGGAGGGCTATGGGCGCGAGTTCCTACAATGAGCAGTTCTTC
>-|TRBJ1-1|TRBV5-6|TRBD1
CASSFRGQGNTEAFF
TGTGCCAGCAGCTTCAGGGGGCAGGGGAACACTGAAGCTTTCTTT
>-|TRBJ2-7|TRBV7-9|-
CASSLGQNEQYF
TGTGCCAGCAGCCTTGGACAGAACGAGCAGTACTTC
>-|TRBJ2-1|TRBV4-1|-
CASSQDPGNEQFF
TGCGCCAGCAGCCAAGATCCCGGCAATGAGCAGTTCTTC
>-|TRBJ1-4|TRBV6-5|-
CASRVSKIPNEKLFF
TGTGCCAGCAGGGTCAGCAAAATCCCTAATGAAAAACTGTTTTTT
>-|TRBJ2-3|TRBV5-1|-
CASSWGPSTDTQYF
TGCGCCAGCAGCTGGGGGCCAAGCACAGATACGCAGTATTTT
>-|TRBJ2-1|TRBV2|TRBD1
CASRYRGYGGAYNEQFF
TGTGCCAGCCGGTACAGGGGGTATGGGGGAGCCTACAATGAGCAGTTCTTC
>-|TRBJ1-2|TRBV28|-
CASSTPGLADGYTF
TGTGCCAGCAGTACCCCCGGACTAGCAGATGGCTACACCTTC
>-|TRBJ1-1|TRBV4-2|-
CASSQEESGYEAFF
TGTGCCAGCAGCCAGGAAGAATCCGGTTACGAAGCTTTCTTT
>-|TRBJ2-3|TRBV7-8|-
CASTPGIRGSSTDTQYF
TGTGCCAGCACCCCGGGGATCCGGGGATCTAGCACAGATACGCAGTATTTT
>-|TRBJ2-1|TRBV3-1/TRBV3-2|TRBD1
CASSLSHPQGATLNEQFF
TGTGCCAGCAGCCTGTCTCACCCACAGGGGGCAACTCTCAATGAGCAGTTCTTC
>-|TRBJ1-3|TRBV6-6|TRBD1
CASSLLWTGPSGNTIYF
TGTGCCAGCAGTCTACTCTGGACAGGGCCCTCTGGAAACACCATATATTTT